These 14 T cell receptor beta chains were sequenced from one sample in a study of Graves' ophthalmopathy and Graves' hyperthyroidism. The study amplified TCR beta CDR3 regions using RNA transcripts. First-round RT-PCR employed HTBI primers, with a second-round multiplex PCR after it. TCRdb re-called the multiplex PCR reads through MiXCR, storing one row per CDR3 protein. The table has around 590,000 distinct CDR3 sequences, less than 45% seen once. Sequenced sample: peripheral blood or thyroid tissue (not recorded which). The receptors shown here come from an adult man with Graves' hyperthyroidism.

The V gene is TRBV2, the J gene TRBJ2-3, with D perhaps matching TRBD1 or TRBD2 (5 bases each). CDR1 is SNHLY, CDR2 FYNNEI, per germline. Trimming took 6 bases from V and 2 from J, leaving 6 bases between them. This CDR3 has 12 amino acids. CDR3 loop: CASRGDTDTQYF. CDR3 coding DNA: TGTGCCAGCAGGGGGGACACAGATACGCAGTATTTT.

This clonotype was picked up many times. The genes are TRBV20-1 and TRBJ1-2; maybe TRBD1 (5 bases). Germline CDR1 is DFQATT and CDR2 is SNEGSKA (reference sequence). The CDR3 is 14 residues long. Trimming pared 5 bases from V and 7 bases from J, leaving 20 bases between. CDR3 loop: CSALPGGFEGGYTF. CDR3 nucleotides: TGCAGTGCTCTTCCCGGGGGATTCGAAGGTGGCTACACCTTC.

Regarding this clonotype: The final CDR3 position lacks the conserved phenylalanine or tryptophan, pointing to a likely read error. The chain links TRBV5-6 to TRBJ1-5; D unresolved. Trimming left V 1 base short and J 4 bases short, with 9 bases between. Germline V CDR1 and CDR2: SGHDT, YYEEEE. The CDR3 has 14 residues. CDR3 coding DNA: TGTGCCAGCAGCTTGCCCGGCGTTAATCAGCCCCAGCATCTT. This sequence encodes CASSLPGVNQPQHL.

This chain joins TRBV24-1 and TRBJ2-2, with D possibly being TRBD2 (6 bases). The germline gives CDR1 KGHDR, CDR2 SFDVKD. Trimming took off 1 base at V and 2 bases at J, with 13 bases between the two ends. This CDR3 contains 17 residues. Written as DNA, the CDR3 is TGTGCCACCAGTGATTTAGTAGGGGACTTTAACACCGGGGAGCTGTTTTTT. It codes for CATSDLVGDFNTGELFF.

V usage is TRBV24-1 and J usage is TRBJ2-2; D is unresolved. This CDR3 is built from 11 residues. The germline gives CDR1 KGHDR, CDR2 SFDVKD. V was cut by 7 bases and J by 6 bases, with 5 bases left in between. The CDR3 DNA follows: TGTGCCACCAGGAGCCCCGGGGAGCTGTTTTTT. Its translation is CATRSPGELFF.

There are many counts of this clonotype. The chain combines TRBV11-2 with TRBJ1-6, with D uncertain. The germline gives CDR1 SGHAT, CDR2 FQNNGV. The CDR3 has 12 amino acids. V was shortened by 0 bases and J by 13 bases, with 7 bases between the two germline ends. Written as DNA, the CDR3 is TGTGCCAGCAGCTTAGACCTAATCCCCCTCCACTTT. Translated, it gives CASSLDLIPLHF.

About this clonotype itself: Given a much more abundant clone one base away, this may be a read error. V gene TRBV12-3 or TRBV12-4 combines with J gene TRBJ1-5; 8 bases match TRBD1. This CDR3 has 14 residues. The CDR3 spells CASGTTGVNQPQHF. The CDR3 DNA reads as TGTGCTAGTGGTACGACAGGGGTCAATCAGCCCCAGCATTTT.

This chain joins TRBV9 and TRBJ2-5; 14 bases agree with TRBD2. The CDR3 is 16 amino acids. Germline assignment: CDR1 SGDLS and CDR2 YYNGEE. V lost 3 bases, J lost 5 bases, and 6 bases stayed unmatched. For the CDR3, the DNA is TGTGCCAGCAGCGCGACTAGCGGGGGGGGCCTGGAGACCCAGTACTTC. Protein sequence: CASSATSGGGLETQYF.

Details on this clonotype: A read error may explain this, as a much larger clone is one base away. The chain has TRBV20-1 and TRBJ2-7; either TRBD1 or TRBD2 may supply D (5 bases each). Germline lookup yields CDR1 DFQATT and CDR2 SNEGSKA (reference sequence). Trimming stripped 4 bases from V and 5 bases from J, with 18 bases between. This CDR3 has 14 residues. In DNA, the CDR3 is TGCAGTGCTAAGCGCCGGGACCGGGCGCACGAGCAGTACTTC. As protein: CSAKRRDRAHEQYF.

The CDR3 protein is CASSDGTSGSSQYF. DNA for the CDR3: TGTGCCAGCAGTGATGGGACTAGCGGGAGTTCTCAGTACTTC. This rearrangement joins TRBV6-6 to TRBJ2-5; 14 bases map to TRBD2. The V gene end was trimmed by 5 bases and the J gene end by 11 bases; junction bases not matched to a gene: 7. CDR1 and CDR2 (germline): MNHNY, SVGAGI (reference sequence). The CDR3 sequence is 14 residues long.

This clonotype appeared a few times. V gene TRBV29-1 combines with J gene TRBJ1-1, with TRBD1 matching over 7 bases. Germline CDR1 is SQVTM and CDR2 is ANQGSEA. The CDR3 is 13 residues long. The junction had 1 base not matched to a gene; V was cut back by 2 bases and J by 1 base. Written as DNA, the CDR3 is TGCAGCGTTGAAACAGGGGCGAACACTGAAGCTTTCTTT. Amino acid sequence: CSVETGANTEAFF.

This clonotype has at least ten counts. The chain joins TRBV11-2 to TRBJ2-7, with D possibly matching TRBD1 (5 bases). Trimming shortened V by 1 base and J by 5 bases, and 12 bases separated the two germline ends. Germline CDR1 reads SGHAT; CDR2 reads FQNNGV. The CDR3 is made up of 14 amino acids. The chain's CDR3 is CASSLVADIHEQYF. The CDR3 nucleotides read TGTGCCAGCAGCTTAGTGGCGGACATCCACGAGCAGTACTTC.

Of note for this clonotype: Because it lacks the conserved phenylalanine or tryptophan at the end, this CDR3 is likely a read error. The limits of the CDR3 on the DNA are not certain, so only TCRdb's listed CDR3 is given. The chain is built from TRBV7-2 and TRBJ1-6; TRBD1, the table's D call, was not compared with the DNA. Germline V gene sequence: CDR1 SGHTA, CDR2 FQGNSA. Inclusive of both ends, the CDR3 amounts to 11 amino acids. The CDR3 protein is CASSINGRTRL.

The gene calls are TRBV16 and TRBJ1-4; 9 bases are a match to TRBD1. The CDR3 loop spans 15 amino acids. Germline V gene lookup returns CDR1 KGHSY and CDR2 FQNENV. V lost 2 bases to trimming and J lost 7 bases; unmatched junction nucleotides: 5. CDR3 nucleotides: TGTGCCAGCAGCCAAACAGGGGGCCGGATTGAAAAACTGTTTTTT. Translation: CASSQTGGRIEKLFF.